The 10 T cell receptor beta chains presented below share a single source sample, sequenced in a study of CD8+CD57+ T cells in acquired aplastic anemia (dated by TCRdb to the late 2010s). Sequencing was carried out with an Illumina HiSeq 2000. TCR beta VDJ combination and CDR3 sequence profiling used genomic DNA as the template. TCRdb reanalyzed the raw reads on its own, using fastp at Q25 for trimming and MiXCR for clone calling, and kept in-frame beta chains. Each CDR3 protein appears once, grouped with its most common genes and DNA. For this sample the table gives about 110,000 distinct CDR3 sequences, of which under 60% were detected only once. Clones ranked in the top ten supply around a third of the sample. The specimen sequenced was sorted CD4+, CD8+, or CD8+CD57+ T cells (not recorded which) from PBMCs. These receptors were collected from a human donor in good health, serving as a control.

About this clonotype: The junction departs from the called germline gene at one end, perhaps through a read error. The chain joins TRBV29-1 to TRBJ2-1; D possibly uses TRBD1 or TRBD2 (5 bases each). The CDR3 length is 13 residues. Germline-derived CDR1 and CDR2 are SQVTM and ANQGSEA. The CDR3 nucleotides are TGCAGCGTTGAAGGCGGACGGGTCAGGGAGCGGTTCTTC. It translates to CSVEGGRVRERFF.

Remarks on this clonotype: Given a much more abundant clone one base away, this may be a read error. This chain joins TRBV11-2 and TRBJ2-1; a possible D gene is TRBD1 (5 bases). The CDR3 is 13 residues long. Looked up from germline, CDR1 is SGHAT and CDR2 is FQNNGV. The CDR3 loop is CARNPDTYNEQLF. The CDR3, as DNA: TGTGCCAGGAACCCGGACACCTACAATGAGCAGCTCTTC.

This clonotype has at least ten counts. The chain joins TRBV9 to TRBJ1-1, with 7 bases aligning to TRBD1. Germline V CDR1 and CDR2: SGDLS, YYNGEE. The CDR3 contains 15 residues. V dropped 3 bases and J dropped 2; count of bases not matched to a gene: 7. CDR3 DNA sequence: TGTGCCAGCAGCGAAGGGGACAGATTAAACACTGAAGCTTTCTTT. Translation gives CASSEGDRLNTEAFF.

The chain carries TRBV29-1 and TRBJ2-2; D is unresolved. This CDR3 is 12 amino acids long. CDR1 SQVTM and CDR2 ANQGSEA come from the germline V gene. V lost 8 bases and J 4 bases, leaving 11 bases between the germline ends. DNA for the CDR3: TGCAGCTCTGCCCAGAGCACCGGGGAGCTGTTTTTT. Protein product: CSSAQSTGELFF.

The chain carries TRBV15 and TRBJ1-6, with D unresolved. Germline CDR1 LNHNV, CDR2 YYDKDF (reference sequence). There are 17 residues in the CDR3. Trimming removed 4 bases from V and 0 bases from J, with 13 bases in between. CDR3 residues: CATSIDGISSYNSPLHF. For the CDR3, the DNA is TGTGCCACCAGCATCGACGGGATTAGCTCCTATAATTCACCCCTCCACTTT.

This clonotype appeared a single time. This chain connects TRBV9 to TRBJ2-7; tentatively, D is TRBD2 (6 bases). The V gene's germline CDR1 is SGDLS and CDR2 YYNGEE. The CDR3 is 14 amino acids. The V end was cut by 0 bases, the J end by 0 bases, with 7 bases between. CDR3 DNA: TGTGCCAGCAGCGTAGACGGGGGCTCCTACGAGCAGTACTTC. Translated: CASSVDGGSYEQYF.

This clonotype was picked up one time. The chain employs TRBV15 and TRBJ1-2; 9 bases line up with TRBD1. The germline CDR1 and CDR2 sequences are LNHNV and YYDKDF (reference sequence). The junction had 5 bases not matched to a gene; V was cut back by 1 base and J by 2 bases. This CDR3 spans 16 amino acids. Here the CDR3 DNA reads TGTGCCACCAGCAGAGGGACAGGGGACGGCAACTATGGCTACACCTTC. Amino acid sequence: CATSRGTGDGNYGYTF.

V gene TRBV15 combines with J gene TRBJ1-1; 7 bases align to TRBD1. The CDR3 totals 14 residues. The trim removed 7 bases at V and 0 bases at J, leaving 5 bases unmatched. The germline V gene encodes CDR1 LNHNV and CDR2 YYDKDF (reference sequence). The CDR3: CATIPTGMNTEAFF. DNA of the CDR3: TGTGCCACCATTCCGACAGGGATGAACACTGAAGCTTTCTTT.

With respect to this clonotype: The junction differs from germline at one of its ends, possibly a read error. V is TRBV7-7 and J is TRBJ2-3; 10 bases match TRBD2. The CDR3 is 14 residues long. CDR1 and CDR2 from the germline V gene are SSHAT and FNYEAQ (reference sequence). The DNA of the CDR3 is TGTGCCAGCAGCCCAGCGGGGGGGCCAGATATGCAGTGTTTT. It encodes CASSPAGGPDMQCF.

This clonotype was observed many times. The chain has TRBV15 and TRBJ1-1; unclear D gene. The V gene lost 4 bases and the J gene lost 8 bases, with 14 bases spanning the gap. The CDR3 loop spans 13 amino acids. Germline V gene sequence: CDR1 LNHNV, CDR2 YYDKDF (reference sequence). The CDR3 sequence is CATSIPEGREAFF. The CDR3 nucleotides read TGTGCCACCAGCATCCCCGAGGGAAGGGAAGCTTTCTTT.